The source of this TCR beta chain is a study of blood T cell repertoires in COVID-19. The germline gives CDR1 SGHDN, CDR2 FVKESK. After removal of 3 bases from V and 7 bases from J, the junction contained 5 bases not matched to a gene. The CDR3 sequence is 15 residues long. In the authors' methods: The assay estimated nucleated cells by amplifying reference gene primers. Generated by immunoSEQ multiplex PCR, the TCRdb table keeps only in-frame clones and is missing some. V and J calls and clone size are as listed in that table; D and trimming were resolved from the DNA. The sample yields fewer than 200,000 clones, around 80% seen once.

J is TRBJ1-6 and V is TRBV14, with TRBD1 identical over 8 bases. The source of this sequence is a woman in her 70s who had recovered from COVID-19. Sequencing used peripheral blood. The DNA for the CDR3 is TGTGCCAGCAGCCACAGGGGGCTTCGGAATTCACCCCTCCACTTT. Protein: CASSHRGLRNSPLHF. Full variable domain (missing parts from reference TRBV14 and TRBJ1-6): EAGVTQFPSHSVIEKGQTVTLRCDPISGHDNLYWYRRVMGKEIKFLLHFVKESKQDESGMPNNRFLAERTGGTYSTLKVQPAELEDSGVYFCASSHRGLRNSPLHFGNGTRLTVT.